Listed here are 17 T cell receptor beta chains from one sample, sequenced in a study of lymphopenia after photon versus proton radiotherapy. Sequencing was performed with immunoSEQ multiplex PCR; in TCRdb, only in-frame clones are kept and a portion is missing. The table lists 150,000 or so clones, less than 90% of them singletons. The specimen comprised peripheral blood, sampled from a patient treated with photon-based radiotherapy. These receptors all come from a man aged 45-65 years with gastric cancer.

The genes are TRBV7-9 and TRBJ1-2; 11 bases are shared with TRBD1. The CDR3 contains 13 residues. Germline lookup yields CDR1 SEHNR and CDR2 FQNEAQ (reference sequence). V shed 5 bases and J 11 bases; nucleotides not matched to a gene: 7. The CDR3 protein is CASSGQGARRYTF. In DNA form, the CDR3 reads TGTGCCAGCAGCGGACAGGGGGCCCGACGATACACCTTC.

The V call is TRBV4-1, the J call TRBJ2-5, with 10 nucleotides matching TRBD1. V shed 4 bases and J 7 bases; nucleotides not matched to a gene: 6. The CDR3 runs to 14 residues. Germline V gives CDR1 MGHRA, CDR2 YSYEKL. CDR3: CASSRETGGRTQYF. CDR3 DNA: TGCGCCAGCAGCCGCGAGACAGGGGGCCGGACCCAGTACTTC.

V and J are TRBV18 and TRBJ2-1; D not resolved. The V gene lost 5 bases and the J gene lost 1 base, with 6 bases spanning the gap. The CDR3 has 13 residues. CDR1 is KGHSH and CDR2 is LQKENI in the germline V gene. The CDR3 spells CASSNISYNEQFF. The DNA of the CDR3 is TGTGCCAGCTCAAACATATCCTACAATGAGCAGTTCTTC.

The J gene is TRBJ2-1, the V gene TRBV10-3; 13 bases match TRBD2. V was clipped by 1 base and J by 9 bases; unmatched bases: 6. The CDR3 consists of 16 residues. CDR1 ENHRY and CDR2 SYGVKD come from the germline V gene. CDR3 DNA: TGTGCCATCAGTGAGTTCCCGGGACTAGCGGGATCTGAGCAGTTCTTC. It codes for CAISEFPGLAGSEQFF.

The V gene is TRBV28, the J gene TRBJ1-2, with D unclear. Germline CDR1 reads MDHEN; CDR2 reads SYDVKM. The CDR3 runs 15 residues. V was trimmed by 5 bases and J by 2 bases, leaving 15 bases between them. The CDR3 protein is CASSVRAAGNYGYTF. CDR3 DNA: TGTGCCAGCAGTGTCCGGGCGGCGGGGAACTATGGCTACACCTTC.

This chain uses TRBV5-4 with TRBJ2-7, with 9 bases matching TRBD2. The CDR3 consists of 14 residues. Trimming cost V 4 bases and J 0 bases; bases outside gene matches: 2. In germline, CDR1 is SGHNT, CDR2 YYREEE (reference sequence). This chain's CDR3 is CASSRSGSSYEQYF. CDR3 DNA: TGTGCCAGCAGCCGTAGCGGGAGCTCCTACGAGCAGTACTTC.

This clone was seen only once. This chain connects TRBV7-2 to TRBJ2-1, with D unresolved. This CDR3 region has 15 residues. The V end was cut by 2 bases, the J end by 2 bases, with 10 bases between. From germline, CDR1 is SGHTA and CDR2 FQGNSA. CDR3 in amino acids: CASSLTPATYNEQFF. CDR3 nucleotides: TGTGCCAGCAGCTTAACCCCAGCAACCTACAATGAGCAGTTCTTC.

The V gene is TRBV25-1, the J gene TRBJ1-2; D might be TRBD1 (6 bases). CDR3 length equals 13 residues. Looked up from germline, CDR1 is MGHDK and CDR2 is SYGVNS. V was clipped by 5 bases and J by 8 bases, with 15 bases between them. The CDR3 region is CASSYGGAGGYTF. The CDR3 DNA is TGTGCCAGCAGTTATGGGGGGGCGGGAGGCTACACCTTC.

The genes are TRBV27 and TRBJ2-1, with 9 bases identical to TRBD2. Germline V CDR1 and CDR2: MNHEY, SMNVEV (reference sequence). This CDR3 spans 16 amino acids. V gave up 0 bases and J gave up 9 bases; unmatched junction bases: 9. The CDR3 loop is CASSLSRWREGGEQFF. The CDR3 DNA sequence: TGTGCCAGCAGTTTATCCCGCTGGCGGGAGGGCGGTGAGCAGTTCTTC.

The chain couples TRBV4-2 to TRBJ1-3; D is perhaps TRBD1 (5 bases). Trimming left V 1 base short and J 4 bases short, with 11 bases between. This CDR3 is 15 amino acids long. Germline CDR1 is LGHNA and CDR2 is YNFKEQ. DNA for the CDR3: TGTGCCAGCAGCCAAGCCCCAGGGCCCGGAAACACCATATATTTT. It encodes CASSQAPGPGNTIYF.

This chain links TRBV5-1 with TRBJ1-3; D is unresolved. CDR1 SGHRS and CDR2 YFSETQ come from the germline V gene. With 0 bases removed from V and 0 bases from J, the gap between germline ends came to 16 bases. The CDR3 is 18 residues long. DNA for the CDR3: TGCGCCAGCAGCTTGGTTGGCAGTAGTTCGAGCTCTGGAAACACCATATATTTT. Translation: CASSLVGSSSSSGNTIYF.

The chain couples TRBV4-2 to TRBJ2-2, with D possibly being TRBD2 (7 bases). There are 16 residues in the CDR3. Trimming removed 4 bases at V and 5 bases at J, with 17 bases between. CDR1 LGHNA and CDR2 YNFKEQ come from the germline V gene. The CDR3 sequence is CASSPGAGVWTGELFF. Written as DNA, the CDR3 is TGTGCCAGCAGCCCAGGGGCGGGAGTCTGGACCGGGGAGCTGTTTTTT.

The chain couples TRBV2 to TRBJ2-4, with D perhaps TRBD1 (6 bases). The CDR3 runs to 16 residues. Trimming took 7 bases from V and 1 from J, leaving 17 bases between them. Germline V gives CDR1 SNHLY, CDR2 FYNNEI. CDR3 loop: CASTVQYRVAKNIQYF. CDR3 nucleotide sequence: TGTGCCAGCACCGTACAATACAGGGTTGCCAAAAACATTCAGTACTTC.

The V and J genes are TRBV4-1 and TRBJ2-3; TRBD2 matches 10 bases. From germline, CDR1 is MGHRA and CDR2 YSYEKL. The V and J ends lost 3 bases and 0 bases, in that order; junction bases with no gene match: 0. This CDR3 spans 15 amino acids. CDR3 sequence (DNA): TGCGCCAGCAGCCAGACTAGCGGGAGCACAGATACGCAGTATTTT. Protein product: CASSQTSGSTDTQYF.

Details on this clone: This same CDR3 is encoded by further DNA sequences in the sample. This sequence joins TRBV11-2 and TRBJ2-7; D is uncertain. The CDR3 is 13 residues long. Germline CDR1 and CDR2: SGHAT and FQNNGV. Trimming removed 5 bases at V and 4 bases at J, with 12 bases between. This chain's CDR3 is CASSLNVGYEQYF. The CDR3, as DNA: TGTGCCAGCAGCCTAAACGTTGGTTACGAGCAGTACTTC. The whole variable domain, remainder taken from reference TRBV11-2 and TRBJ2-7, is EAGVAQSPRYKIIEKRQSVAFWCNPISGHATLYWYQQILGQGPKLLIQFQNNGVVDDSQLPKDRFSAERLKGVDSTLKIQPAKLEDSAVYLCASSLNVGYEQYFGPGTRLTVT.

This sequence joins TRBV7-8 and TRBJ2-7, with D possibly matching TRBD2 (6 bases). Germline V gene sequence: CDR1 SGHVS, CDR2 FQNEAQ. V was clipped by 1 base and J by 4 bases, with 8 bases between them. The CDR3 runs to 13 residues. CDR3 nucleotide sequence: TGTGCCAGCAGCTTAGGCGGGGAATACGAGCAGTACTTC. It yields the protein CASSLGGEYEQYF. Variable domain in full (rest from reference TRBV7-8 and TRBJ2-7): GAGVSQSPRYKVAKRGQDVALRCDPISGHVSLFWYQQALGQGPEFLTYFQNEAQLDKSGLPSDRFFAERPEGSVSTLKIQRTQQEDSAVYLCASSLGGEYEQYFGPGTRLTVT.

The V call is TRBV5-1, the J call TRBJ1-2, with 9 bases fitting TRBD1. The CDR3 has 15 amino acids. Per germline, CDR1 SGHRS and CDR2 YFSETQ. Losses at the gene ends were 2 bases for V and 7 bases for J; bases not matched to a gene: 9. CDR3: CASSFGTGNVVGYTF. The CDR3 DNA reads TGCGCCAGCAGCTTCGGGACAGGGAACGTCGTTGGCTACACCTTC.